These 25 T cell receptor beta chains were sequenced from one sample in a study of T cell changes during pregnancy in multiple sclerosis. The assay was immunoSEQ multiplex PCR, and TCRdb's table has in-frame clones only and misses some. Of about 57,000 clones in the sample, approximately 90% are singletons; the top ten hold 0.35% to 0.45%. The sample here was CD4+ T cells from peripheral blood mononuclear cells, taken before pregnancy. The origin of the receptors is a female donor with multiple sclerosis, enrolled in a pregnancy study.

The chain carries TRBV7-9 and TRBJ1-3; weak D call: TRBD1 (5 bases). V dropped 1 base and J dropped 8 bases, with 24 bases sitting between them. The CDR3 length is 18 residues. Germline assignment: CDR1 SEHNR and CDR2 FQNEAQ (reference sequence). CDR3 coding DNA: TGTGCCAGCAGCTTAGGATCCCGGTCCCGGGACGGCGGGGACACCATATATTTT. Protein product: CASSLGSRSRDGGDTIYF.

This chain connects TRBV11-2 to TRBJ2-7; 12 bases are shared with TRBD1. With 4 bases clipped from V and 3 bases from J, the junction kept 10 bases outside the gene matches. Looked up from germline, CDR1 is SGHAT and CDR2 is FQNNGV. The CDR3 runs to 17 residues. The CDR3 here is CASSSGTGGVKVYEQYF. CDR3 DNA: TGTGCCAGCAGCTCCGGGACAGGGGGCGTCAAGGTCTACGAGCAGTACTTC.

V gene TRBV7-2 combines with J gene TRBJ1-1; tentative D call: TRBD1 (5 bases). The germline V gene has CDR1 SGHTA and CDR2 FQGNSA. There are 13 residues in the CDR3. Trimming left V 4 bases short and J 3 bases short, with 9 bases between. This CDR3 reads CASSSGWDTEAFF. The CDR3 region has the DNA TGTGCCAGCAGCTCAGGGTGGGACACTGAAGCTTTCTTT. Full variable domain (remainder filled in from reference TRBV7-2 and TRBJ1-1): GAGVSQSPSNKVTEKGKDVELRCDPISGHTALYWYRQSLGQGLEFLIYFQGNSAPDKSGLPSDRFSAERTGGSVSTLTIQRTQQEDSAVYLCASSSGWDTEAFFGQGTRLTVV.

V is TRBV5-1 and J is TRBJ2-2; tentatively, D is TRBD1 (6 bases). V shed 6 bases and J shed 5 bases, with 41 bases lying between them. CDR3 length equals 23 residues. Germline lookup yields CDR1 SGHRS and CDR2 YFSETQ. CDR3 in amino acids: CASIGTRPLGGPASGVGTGELFF. CDR3 nucleotides: TGCGCCAGCATCGGGACAAGGCCCCTTGGCGGTCCGGCATCAGGGGTGGGAACCGGGGAGCTGTTTTTT.

The genes are TRBV19 and TRBJ2-7; 12 bases are shared with TRBD1. The CDR3 has 15 residues. V gave up 5 bases and J gave up 4 bases; unmatched junction bases: 6. Germline values: CDR1 LNHDA, CDR2 SQIVND (reference sequence). CDR3 protein: CASSFGTGGMYEQYF. For the CDR3, the DNA is TGTGCCAGTAGTTTCGGGACAGGGGGCATGTACGAGCAGTACTTC. Full variable domain (remainder filled in from reference TRBV19 and TRBJ2-7): DGGITQSPKYLFRKEGQNVTLSCEQNLNHDAMYWYRQDPGQGLRLIYYSQIVNDFQKGDIAEGYSVSREKKESFPLTVTSAQKNPTAFYLCASSFGTGGMYEQYFGPGTRLTVT.

V and J are TRBV7-2 and TRBJ2-7; D unresolved. This CDR3 is 12 amino acids long. CDR1 is SGHTA and CDR2 is FQGNSA in the germline V gene. V gave up 6 bases and J gave up 3 bases, with 9 bases separating them. CDR3 loop: CASSYSHYEQYF. In DNA, the CDR3 is TGTGCCAGCAGTTACAGCCACTACGAGCAGTACTTC.

The rearrangement uses TRBV6-5 and TRBJ1-1; D is uncertain. Germline-derived CDR1 and CDR2 are MNHEY and SVGAGI. Trimming shortened V by 8 bases and J by 5 bases, and 12 bases separated the two germline ends. There are 12 residues in the CDR3. CDR3 sequence: CASSGGRTEAFF. The DNA for the CDR3 is TGTGCCAGCTCGGGAGGGAGGACTGAAGCTTTCTTT.

V gene TRBV7-9 combines with J gene TRBJ1-3, with TRBD1 matching over 8 bases. This CDR3 is built from 16 residues. Trimming removed 1 base from V and 3 bases from J; junction bases left unmatched: 5. Germline V gives CDR1 SEHNR, CDR2 FQNEAQ (reference sequence). CDR3 loop: CASSLGAGGYGNTIYF. CDR3 nucleotides: TGTGCCAGCAGCTTAGGAGCAGGGGGCTATGGAAACACCATATATTTT.

The chain employs TRBV19 and TRBJ1-2; D remains unclear. Trimming shortened V by 4 bases and J by 2 bases, and 5 bases separated the two germline ends. This CDR3 contains 12 residues. Germline lookup yields CDR1 LNHDA and CDR2 SQIVND (reference sequence). CDR3 protein: CASSRGNYGYTF. The CDR3 DNA sequence: TGTGCCAGTAGTAGAGGGAACTATGGCTACACCTTC.

The chain uses TRBV5-1 and TRBJ2-7, with 9 bases fitting TRBD1. J gave up 3 bases and V 0 bases, and 4 bases lay outside the gene matches. The CDR3 sequence is 15 residues long. Germline V gives CDR1 SGHRS, CDR2 YFSETQ. CDR3 in amino acids: CASSLGTGVSYEQYF. The CDR3 DNA sequence: TGCGCCAGCAGCTTGGGGACAGGGGTTAGCTACGAGCAGTACTTC.

J is TRBJ2-1 and V is TRBV14; TRBD1 might be the D (5 bases). The germline V and J ends were trimmed by 3 bases and 5 bases, with 20 bases remaining between them. Germline-derived CDR1 and CDR2 are SGHDN and FVKESK. The CDR3 covers 17 residues. The CDR3 DNA reads as TGTGCCAGCAGCCATCGAAAGCAGGGTTCCCCCAACAATGAGCAGTTCTTC. Encoded protein: CASSHRKQGSPNNEQFF.

V and J are TRBV29-1 and TRBJ2-7; D not certain. The V end lost 5 bases, the J end lost 2 bases, and 10 bases lay between the germline ends. The CDR3 totals 12 residues. The V gene's germline CDR1 is SQVTM and CDR2 ANQGSEA. The CDR3 DNA follows: TGCAGCGTTAGTCCGGGTCCCTACGAGCAGTACTTC. Translating gives CSVSPGPYEQYF.

The rearrangement uses TRBV30 and TRBJ2-7; 7 bases agree with TRBD1. V trimming: 1 base; J trimming: 3 bases; junction bases outside the gene matches: 6. The CDR3 has 14 amino acids. The germline V gene encodes CDR1 GTSNPN and CDR2 SVGIG (reference sequence). DNA for the CDR3: TGTGCCTGGAGTGCCCTGGGACAGCTCTACGAGCAGTACTTC. Translating it yields CAWSALGQLYEQYF. The entire variable domain, with the rest obtained from reference TRBV30 and TRBJ2-7, is as follows: SQTIHQWPATLVQPVGSPLSLECTVEGTSNPNLYWYRQAAGRGLQLLFYSVGIGQISSEVPQNLSASRPQDRQFILSSKKLLLSDSGFYLCAWSALGQLYEQYFGPGTRLTVT.

The count of this clone is one. The rearrangement joins TRBV2 to TRBJ2-3; possible D gene TRBD2, 6 bases. The CDR3 has 14 residues. Germline V gene sequence: CDR1 SNHLY, CDR2 FYNNEI. The germline V and J ends were trimmed by 5 bases and 2 bases, with 11 bases remaining between them. The CDR3: CASSRDSHTDTQYF. CDR3 nucleotides: TGTGCCAGCAGTAGGGACTCCCACACAGATACGCAGTATTTT.

The chain combines TRBV15 with TRBJ2-3; TRBD2 aligns across 10 bases. Germline loops: CDR1 LNHNV, CDR2 YYDKDF (reference sequence). V trimming: 3 bases; J trimming: 8 bases; junction bases outside the gene matches: 11. The CDR3 covers 16 residues. The CDR3 nucleotides read TGTGCCACCAGCAGTTATGAGACTAGCGGGTATGGTACGCAGTATTTT. Protein product: CATSSYETSGYGTQYF.

A remark on this clone: An end of the junction does not agree with germline; a read error may underlie this. The rearrangement joins TRBV7-2 to TRBJ2-7; D perhaps matches TRBD1 (6 bases). The germline V gene has CDR1 SGHTA and CDR2 FQGNSA. The CDR3 is made up of 14 amino acids. CDR3 protein: CASSLAGQSSEQYF. DNA of the CDR3: TGTGCCAGCAGCTTAGCTGGACAGTCCTCCGAGCAGTACTTC.

J is TRBJ2-1 and V is TRBV4-3; 13 nucleotides align to TRBD2. The CDR3 has 15 residues. The germline gives CDR1 LGHNA, CDR2 YSLEER. V shed 4 bases and J 4 bases; nucleotides not matched to a gene: 1. The CDR3 DNA sequence: TGCGCCAGCAGCCGGGGACTAGCGGGATACAATGAGCAGTTCTTC. It translates to CASSRGLAGYNEQFF.

The chain uses TRBV7-6 and TRBJ2-7; 10 bases agree with TRBD2. Per germline, CDR1 SGHVS and CDR2 FNYEAQ. This CDR3 has 15 amino acids. V lost 5 bases, J lost 6 bases, and 10 bases stayed unmatched. The CDR3 loop is CASSAILAGIVEQYF. CDR3 coding DNA: TGTGCCAGCAGCGCAATACTAGCGGGAATAGTCGAGCAGTACTTC.

The V call is TRBV29-1, the J call TRBJ2-3; TRBD1 matches 7 bases. Per germline, CDR1 SQVTM and CDR2 ANQGSEA. The V and J ends lost 6 bases and 7 bases, in that order; junction bases with no gene match: 10. This CDR3 region has 13 residues. The CDR3 coding sequence is TGCAGCGTCCAAGGGACAGATCACTATACGCAGTATTTT. Its translation is CSVQGTDHYTQYF.

This clone appeared a single time. The V gene is TRBV6-5, the J gene TRBJ2-7; D gene ambiguous. CDR3 length: 12 residues. Between the trimmed V and J ends, which lost 6 bases and 5 bases, there was a span of 11 bases. CDR1 and CDR2 from the germline V gene are MNHEY and SVGAGI. The CDR3 coding sequence is TGTGCCAGCAGCAACGGTATCGACGAGCAGTACTTC. Translating gives CASSNGIDEQYF.

There are a few counts of this clone. The J gene is TRBJ2-1, the V gene TRBV5-4; no clear D. Germline V gene sequence: CDR1 SGHNT, CDR2 YYREEE (reference sequence). V gave up 1 base and J gave up 6 bases, with 5 bases separating them. The CDR3 length is 12 residues. The CDR3 spells CASSLPGNEQFF. CDR3 DNA sequence: TGTGCCAGCAGCTTGCCGGGCAATGAGCAGTTCTTC.

J is TRBJ2-5 and V is TRBV5-1; 8 nucleotides agree with TRBD1. Germline CDR1 and CDR2: SGHRS and YFSETQ. V shed 4 bases and J 0 bases; nucleotides not matched to a gene: 5. The CDR3 spans 15 residues. The CDR3 loop reads CASSLGTGHQETQYF. Here the CDR3 DNA reads TGCGCCAGCAGCCTAGGGACAGGCCACCAAGAGACCCAGTACTTC. Combining the CDR3 with reference TRBV5-1 and TRBJ2-5 gives the whole variable domain KAGVTQTPRYLIKTRGQQVTLSCSPISGHRSVSWYQQTPGQGLQFLFEYFSETQRNKGNFPGRFSGRQFSNSRSEMNVSTLELGDSALYLCASSLGTGHQETQYFGPGTRLLVL.

The V call is TRBV2, the J call TRBJ1-2; TRBD1 might be the D (6 bases). V was shortened by 4 bases and J by 7 bases, with 16 bases between the two germline ends. The V gene's germline CDR1 is SNHLY and CDR2 FYNNEI. This CDR3 region has 14 residues. The CDR3: CASSAGTRQSGYTF. CDR3 in DNA: TGTGCCAGCAGTGCCGGGACACGACAAAGTGGCTACACCTTC.

This chain joins TRBV5-1 and TRBJ1-2; TRBD1 matches 7 bases. CDR1 SGHRS and CDR2 YFSETQ come from the germline V gene. This CDR3 spans 15 amino acids. After removal of 0 bases from V and 2 bases from J, the junction contained 4 bases not matched to a gene. The CDR3: CASSLGGQANYGYTF. CDR3 nucleotides: TGCGCCAGCAGCTTGGGAGGACAGGCAAACTATGGCTACACCTTC.

The CDR3 region has the DNA TGTGCCAGCAGCTTAGTTCCGGCTAGCAGGAATGAGCAGTTCTTC. Residues: CASSLVPASRNEQFF. The chain has TRBV7-2 and TRBJ2-1, with a possible D match to TRBD2 (5 bases). The V end was cut by 1 base, the J end by 7 bases, with 14 bases between. CDR1 is SGHTA, CDR2 FQGNSA, per germline. CDR3 length equals 15 residues.